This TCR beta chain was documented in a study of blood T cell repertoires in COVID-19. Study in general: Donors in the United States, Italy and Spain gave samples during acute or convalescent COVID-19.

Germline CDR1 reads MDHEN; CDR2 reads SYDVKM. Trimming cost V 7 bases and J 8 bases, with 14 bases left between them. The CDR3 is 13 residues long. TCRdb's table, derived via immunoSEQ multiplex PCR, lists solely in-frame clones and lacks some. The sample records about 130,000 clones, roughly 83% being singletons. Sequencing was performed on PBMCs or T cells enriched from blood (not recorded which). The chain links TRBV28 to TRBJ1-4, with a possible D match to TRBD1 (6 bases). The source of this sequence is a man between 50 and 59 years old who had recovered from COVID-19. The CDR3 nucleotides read TGTGCCAGCATGGAGGGGGGGGGCGAAAAACTGTTTTTT. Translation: CASMEGGGEKLFF.